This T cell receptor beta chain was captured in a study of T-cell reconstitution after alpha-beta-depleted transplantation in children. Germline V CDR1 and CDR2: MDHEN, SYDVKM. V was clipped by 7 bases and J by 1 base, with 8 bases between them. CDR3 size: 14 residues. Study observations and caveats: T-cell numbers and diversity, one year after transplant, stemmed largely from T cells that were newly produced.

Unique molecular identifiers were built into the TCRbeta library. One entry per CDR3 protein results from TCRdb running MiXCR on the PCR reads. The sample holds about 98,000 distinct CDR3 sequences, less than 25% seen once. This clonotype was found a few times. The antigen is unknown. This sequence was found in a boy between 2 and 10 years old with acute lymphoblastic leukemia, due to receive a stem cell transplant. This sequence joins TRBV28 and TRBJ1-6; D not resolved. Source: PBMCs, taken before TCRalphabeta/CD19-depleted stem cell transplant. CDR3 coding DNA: TGTGCCAGCAATGAGCGATCCTATAATTCACCCCTCCACTTT. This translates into CASNERSYNSPLHF.